The rows below give T cell receptor beta chains drawn from one sample of a study of T cells after posttransplantation cyclophosphamide. Only in-frame clones appear in the TCRdb table, and some are missing; sequencing was by immunoSEQ multiplex PCR. This sample has 45,000 to 65,000 clones, with roughly 86% found just once. The source material was PBMCs. The receptor set was obtained from a man between 25 and 39 years old with a blood cancer, CMV-positive, and with a related stem cell donor. Each CDR3 is given with its conserved first and last residue. A D gene is named only where the DNA matches it firmly. The size entry is marked missing in some rows and otherwise reads once, few, many or a size class.

clone_size,v_call,cdr3_length,d_call,j_call,cdr3_aa,cdr3_nt
.,TRBV13,15,.,TRBJ2-7,CASSFGGQNPHEQYF,TGTGCCAGCTCCTTTGGCGGCCAAAACCCCCACGAGCAGTACTTC
.,TRBV19,13,.,TRBJ1-1,CASRPTVGAEAFF,TGTGCCAGTAGGCCTACGGTCGGGGCTGAAGCTTTCTTT
once,TRBV11-1,12,.,TRBJ2-5,CASSYAEETQYF,TGTGCCAGCAGCTACGCGGAAGAGACCCAGTACTTC
few,TRBV2,12,.,TRBJ2-7,CASNTLNYEQYF,TGTGCCAGCAACACCCTGAACTACGAGCAGTACTTC
.,TRBV15,16,.,TRBJ2-7,CATSRDLRSRAYEQYF,TGTGCCACCAGCAGAGATTTGAGGTCCCGCGCCTACGAGCAGTACTTC
.,TRBV11-3,15,.,TRBJ1-1,CASSLGGVQNTEAFF,TGTGCCAGCAGCTTAGGGGGAGTACAGAACACTGAAGCTTTCTTT
once,TRBV28,13,TRBD1,TRBJ1-5,CASSSGGYQPQHF,TGTGCCAGCAGTTCAGGGGGCTATCAGCCCCAGCATTTT
.,TRBV7-3,15,.,TRBJ2-2,CASSLGGERAGELFF,TGTGCCAGCAGCTTAGGCGGGGAAAGGGCCGGGGAGCTGTTTTTT
.,TRBV4-2,15,.,TRBJ1-1,CASSQVMAENTEAFF,TGTGCCAGCAGCCAAGTCATGGCCGAGAACACTGAAGCTTTCTTT
.,TRBV6-5,15,.,TRBJ2-7,CASSYSSGFSYEQYF,TGTGCCAGCAGTTACTCTTCAGGGTTCTCCTACGAGCAGTACTTC
.,TRBV7-9,15,TRBD2,TRBJ2-4,CASSSLGGAKNIQYF,TGTGCCAGCAGCTCCCTGGGAGGGGCCAAAAACATTCAGTACTTC
once,TRBV4-3,16,TRBD2,TRBJ2-3,CASSPKVAGGLDTQYF,TGCGCCAGCAGCCCCAAGGTGGCGGGAGGGCTAGATACGCAGTATTTT
.,TRBV2,14,TRBD1,TRBJ2-2,CASSADRGPGELFF,TGTGCCAGCAGTGCCGACAGGGGGCCCGGGGAGCTGTTTTTT
.,TRBV4-1,15,.,TRBJ1-1,CASSQDDRMNTEAFF,TGCGCCAGCAGCCAAGATGACAGGATGAACACTGAAGCTTTCTTT
once,TRBV2,16,.,TRBJ1-2,CASSPDSDGFRWGYTF,TGTGCCAGCAGTCCCGACTCCGACGGTTTTAGATGGGGCTACACCTTC
few,TRBV7-3,13,.,TRBJ2-7,CASSPEGSYEQYF,TGCGCCAGCAGCCCCGAGGGATCCTACGAGCAGTACTTC
.,TRBV7-3,12,TRBD2,TRBJ2-1,CASSASGNEQFF,TGTGCCAGCAGCGCTAGCGGCAATGAGCAGTTCTTC
.,TRBV4-1,16,.,TRBJ2-1,CASSLPWQVVRYEQFF,TGCGCCAGCAGCCTGCCGTGGCAGGTGGTAAGGTATGAGCAGTTCTTC
.,TRBV5-6,15,TRBD2,TRBJ2-7,CASSLGLAVVYEQYF,TGTGCCAGCAGCTTGGGACTAGCGGTAGTCTACGAGCAGTACTTC
.,TRBV6-5,15,TRBD1,TRBJ2-3,CASRRRQGVSDTQYF,TGTGCCAGCAGGCGGAGACAGGGGGTGTCAGATACGCAGTATTTT
once,TRBV7-3,15,TRBD2,TRBJ2-2,CASSLSRGRTGELFF,TGTGCCAGCAGCTTAAGCCGCGGGAGAACCGGGGAGCTGTTTTTT
.,TRBV18,13,.,TRBJ2-3,CASSPPSADTQYF,TGTGCCAGCTCACCACCTTCCGCAGATACGCAGTATTTT
.,TRBV27,13,.,TRBJ1-1,CASSFLRATEAFF,TGTGCCAGCAGTTTTTTGAGAGCCACTGAAGCTTTCTTT
.,TRBV12-2,18,.,TRBJ1-5,CASRPGRYRTFSNQPQHF,TGTGCAAGTCGCCCCGGGAGATATAGGACCTTTAGCAATCAGCCCCAGCATTTT
.,TRBV7-2,15,.,TRBJ2-7,CASSPPRAGTYEQYF,TGTGCCAGCAGCCCCCCGAGGGCAGGCACCTACGAGCAGTACTTC
.,TRBV30,12,.,TRBJ1-2,CAWYQGNYGYTF,TGTGCCTGGTATCAGGGAAACTATGGCTACACCTTC
.,TRBV9,15,TRBD1,TRBJ1-4,CASSPRDRGNEKLFF,TGTGCCAGCAGCCCACGGGACAGAGGTAATGAAAAACTGTTTTTT
.,TRBV4-1,13,.,TRBJ1-5,CASSQYRDQPQHF,TGCGCCAGCAGCCAATACAGGGATCAGCCCCAGCATTTT
.,TRBV28,16,TRBD2,TRBJ2-1,CASSPTAGDYYNEQFF,TGTGCCAGCAGTCCTACGGCGGGAGATTACTACAATGAGCAGTTCTTC
.,TRBV2,13,.,TRBJ1-2,CASSFGQRYGYTF,TGTGCCAGCAGCTTCGGACAGCGCTATGGCTACACCTTC
.,TRBV7-2,14,TRBD1,TRBJ2-7,CASSLLTGEDEQYF,TGTGCCAGCAGCCTCCTGACAGGGGAGGACGAGCAGTACTTC
.,TRBV9,14,.,TRBJ2-7,CASSVTGSSYEQYF,TGTGCCAGCAGCGTAACCGGGAGCTCCTACGAGCAGTACTTC
.,TRBV11-3,12,.,TRBJ1-1,CASHGMSTEAFF,TGTGCCAGCCACGGGATGAGCACTGAAGCTTTCTTT
few,TRBV2,15,.,TRBJ1-3,CASTYRVSTGNTIYF,TGTGCCAGCACCTACAGGGTGTCAACTGGAAACACCATATATTTT
.,TRBV30,8,.,TRBJ2-1,CALNEQFF,TGTGCCTTAAATGAGCAGTTCTTC
once,TRBV5-4,16,TRBD1,TRBJ1-3,CASSYSTGGSGNTIYF,TGTGCCAGCAGCTACTCGACAGGGGGCTCTGGAAACACCATATATTTT
.,TRBV5-6,14,TRBD2,TRBJ2-7,CASRSGGGGYEQYF,TGTGCCAGCAGATCGGGGGGTGGGGGGTACGAGCAGTACTTC
.,TRBV25-1,14,.,TRBJ1-2,CASSEFNREAGYTF,TGTGCCAGCAGTGAATTTAACAGAGAAGCTGGCTACACCTTC
.,TRBV29-1,14,TRBD1,TRBJ1-5,CSVDGQGQGQPQHF,TGCAGCGTTGACGGACAGGGGCAGGGTCAGCCCCAGCATTTT
.,TRBV27,15,.,TRBJ1-4,CASSPSDATNEKLFF,TGTGCCAGCAGTCCGAGCGATGCAACTAATGAAAAACTGTTTTTT
.,TRBV27,15,TRBD1,TRBJ1-2,CASLKEAGQWYGYTF,TGTGCCAGCCTTAAGGAGGCGGGACAGTGGTACGGCTACACCTTC
few,TRBV6-5,15,TRBD1,TRBJ2-3,CASSYRDRHTDTQYF,TGTGCCAGCAGTTACCGGGACAGACACACAGATACGCAGTATTTT
.,TRBV5-1,16,TRBD1,TRBJ1-1,CASSSTTGPNRGEAFF,TGCGCCAGCAGCTCTACGACAGGCCCGAACAGGGGTGAAGCTTTCTTT
.,TRBV5-6,13,TRBD1,TRBJ1-1,CASSRDRAGGAFF,TGTGCCAGCAGCCGCGACAGGGCTGGAGGCGCTTTCTTT
.,TRBV4-1,17,TRBD2,TRBJ2-7,CASSQVISGRSTYEQYF,TGCGCCAGCAGCCAAGTTATATCCGGGAGGTCGACCTACGAGCAGTACTTC
.,TRBV7-3,15,TRBD2,TRBJ2-5,CASSSGLAMVETQYF,TGTGCCAGCAGCTCGGGACTAGCGATGGTGGAGACCCAGTACTTC
.,TRBV6-1,17,TRBD2,TRBJ2-1,CASSAGGRDGWVGEQFF,TGTGCCAGCAGTGCTGGAGGGAGGGACGGCTGGGTGGGCGAGCAGTTCTTC
.,TRBV28,17,.,TRBJ2-3,CASSLSPNVRTADTQYF,TGTGCCAGCAGTCTCTCCCCGAACGTGCGGACAGCAGATACGCAGTATTTT
once,TRBV5-6,15,TRBD2,TRBJ2-1,CASSSLAGAYNEQFF,TGTGCCAGCAGCTCCCTAGCGGGAGCCTACAATGAGCAGTTCTTC
.,TRBV7-8,15,TRBD2,TRBJ2-1,CASSRLADSYNEQFF,TGTGCCAGCAGCCGACTAGCGGACTCCTACAATGAGCAGTTCTTC